Below are 29 T cell receptor beta chains sequenced from a single sample in a study of blood T cell repertoires in COVID-19. TCRdb's table, derived via immunoSEQ multiplex PCR, lists solely in-frame clones and lacks some. The table has 300,000 to 350,000 clones, roughly 89% seen once. Sequenced material: peripheral blood. The receptors here all came from a young man with COVID-19, enrolled during active disease.

V is TRBV7-9 and J is TRBJ2-3; D might be TRBD2 (6 bases). Germline V lookup: CDR1 SEHNR, CDR2 FQNEAQ (reference sequence). The CDR3 is 15 residues long. V lost 5 bases, J lost 3 bases, and 15 bases lay in between. The CDR3 sequence: CASSPSGEWTDTQYF. CDR3 DNA sequence: TGTGCCAGCAGCCCCTCGGGGGAGTGGACAGATACGCAGTATTTT.

The chain recombines TRBV15 with TRBJ2-1; D might be TRBD1 (5 bases). Germline V gene sequence: CDR1 LNHNV, CDR2 YYDKDF (reference sequence). The CDR3 length is 16 residues. The V gene lost 0 bases and the J gene lost 6 bases, with 15 bases spanning the gap. The CDR3 region has the DNA TGTGCCACCAGCAGAGATCGGGCCAGGGCTGGCAATGAGCAGTTCTTC. Amino acid sequence: CATSRDRARAGNEQFF.

The V call is TRBV7-2, the J call TRBJ1-1; D gene uncertain. The CDR3 runs 13 residues. The germline gives CDR1 SGHTA, CDR2 FQGNSA. V was shortened by 5 bases and J by 4 bases, with 11 bases between the two germline ends. The CDR3 protein is CASSVQRPTEAFF. The CDR3 DNA sequence: TGTGCCAGCAGCGTCCAGCGCCCCACTGAAGCTTTCTTT.

The V call is TRBV4-1, the J call TRBJ1-5, with 8 nucleotides matching TRBD1. The CDR3 totals 14 residues. Per germline, CDR1 MGHRA and CDR2 YSYEKL. V gave up 1 base and J gave up 5 bases; unmatched junction bases: 1. The CDR3: CASSQAGGDQPQHF. The CDR3 DNA reads TGCGCCAGCAGCCAAGCAGGGGGCGATCAGCCCCAGCATTTT.

This sequence joins TRBV29-1 and TRBJ2-2, with TRBD1 identical over 7 bases. V lost 3 bases and J lost 4; bases outside the gene matches: 8. This CDR3 comprises 15 residues. Germline values: CDR1 SQVTM, CDR2 ANQGSEA. In nucleotides, the CDR3 is TGCAGCGTTGAGGTGCAGGGGGTCGGCACCGGGGAGCTGTTTTTT. Translating it yields CSVEVQGVGTGELFF.

The V call is TRBV6-5, the J call TRBJ1-2; 9 nucleotides align to TRBD1. Germline assignment: CDR1 MNHEY and CDR2 SVGAGI. The CDR3 contains 14 residues. V lost 9 bases, J lost 4 bases, and 9 bases stayed unmatched. This CDR3 reads CASGTGGRIYGYTF. CDR3 in DNA: TGTGCCAGTGGAACAGGGGGCCGGATCTATGGCTACACCTTC.

V usage is TRBV5-4 and J usage is TRBJ2-5; a weak D match, TRBD1 (5 bases). The V gene's germline CDR1 is SGHNT and CDR2 YYREEE (reference sequence). Trimming took off 4 bases at V and 1 base at J, with 8 bases between the two ends. CDR3 length equals 13 residues. CDR3 loop: CASSIDSQETQYF. The CDR3 region has the DNA TGTGCCAGCAGCATTGACAGCCAAGAGACCCAGTACTTC.

This CDR3 is CASSLMGGSNEKLFF. In nucleotides, the CDR3 is TGTGCCAGCAGCTTAATGGGAGGCTCTAATGAAAAACTGTTTTTT. V and J are TRBV7-9 and TRBJ1-4; D not certain. CDR3 length equals 15 residues. The V end lost 2 bases, the J end lost 3 bases, and 10 bases lay between the germline ends. Germline lookup yields CDR1 SEHNR and CDR2 FQNEAQ (reference sequence).

This clone is a singleton in its sample. The chain combines TRBV19 with TRBJ1-5, with TRBD1 as a possible D gene (5 bases). The CDR3 runs 14 residues. Germline V CDR1 and CDR2: LNHDA, SQIVND (reference sequence). Trimming took off 2 bases at V and 0 bases at J, with 5 bases between the two ends. The CDR3 protein is CASSITGSNQPQHF. The DNA of the CDR3 is TGTGCCAGTAGTATAACAGGTAGCAATCAGCCCCAGCATTTT.

The chain links TRBV11-2 to TRBJ2-2; 10 bases line up with TRBD2. The germline CDR1 and CDR2 sequences are SGHAT and FQNNGV. Trimming cost V 6 bases and J 3 bases; bases outside gene matches: 4. This CDR3 is 15 amino acids long. The CDR3 DNA reads TGTGCCAGCAGACGGACTAGCGGAGACACCGGGGAGCTGTTTTTT. This codes for CASRRTSGDTGELFF.

CDR3 bases: TGCAGTGCTAGTATTAGGGACACCCGCACAGATACGCAGTATTTT. This gives the protein CSASIRDTRTDTQYF. The chain is built from TRBV20-1 and TRBJ2-3, with D tentatively TRBD1 (6 bases). Per the germline V gene, CDR1 is DFQATT and CDR2 is SNEGSKA (reference sequence). With 3 bases removed from V and 1 base from J, the gap between germline ends came to 14 bases. The CDR3 contains 15 residues.

The chain couples TRBV19 to TRBJ2-1, with D unresolved. The V end lost 6 bases, the J end lost 0 bases, and 9 bases lay between the germline ends. The CDR3 covers 14 residues. Looked up from germline, CDR1 is LNHDA and CDR2 is SQIVND (reference sequence). DNA for the CDR3: TGTGCCAGTAGCGGGTGGAGCTCCTACAATGAGCAGTTCTTC. Protein product: CASSGWSSYNEQFF.

This clone was detected once. The chain joins TRBV19 to TRBJ2-7; 7 bases line up with TRBD1. The germline V gene encodes CDR1 LNHDA and CDR2 SQIVND (reference sequence). The trim removed 3 bases at V and 0 bases at J, leaving 11 bases unmatched. The CDR3 covers 17 residues. CDR3 in DNA: TGTGCCAGTAGTATGAGGGGACAGTCCTTTAGCTCCTACGAGCAGTACTTC. Translating gives CASSMRGQSFSSYEQYF.

This chain connects TRBV29-1 to TRBJ2-3; 10 nucleotides agree with TRBD2. CDR3 length equals 13 residues. The germline V gene has CDR1 SQVTM and CDR2 ANQGSEA. The junction had 6 bases not matched to a gene; V was cut back by 3 bases and J by 9 bases. CDR3 in DNA: TGCAGCGTTGATCAGCGGGAGGGATGGACGCAGTATTTT. It translates to CSVDQREGWTQYF.

The J gene is TRBJ1-1, the V gene TRBV9; weak D call: TRBD1 (5 bases). This CDR3 contains 15 residues. The ends were cut back, 0 bases at V and 3 bases at J, with 12 bases in the middle. Germline loops: CDR1 SGDLS, CDR2 YYNGEE. CDR3 loop: CASSVEAARDTEAFF. The CDR3 DNA sequence: TGTGCCAGCAGCGTAGAGGCAGCCAGGGACACTGAAGCTTTCTTT.

DNA for the CDR3: TGTGCCAGCGGAGACGCCGGTTCGTTCTTCGATGGAAACACCATATATTTT. Protein sequence: CASGDAGSFFDGNTIYF. J is TRBJ1-3 and V is TRBV9; no reliable D call. Germline CDR1 and CDR2: SGDLS and YYNGEE. This CDR3 is 17 amino acids long. The V and J ends lost 7 bases and 3 bases respectively, with 23 bases between them.

This chain joins TRBV10-2 and TRBJ2-1; 10 nucleotides line up with TRBD1. Trimming took 2 bases from V and 7 from J; bases not matched to a gene: 5. The CDR3 length is 15 residues. The germline V gene encodes CDR1 WSHSY and CDR2 SAAADI. CDR3 region: CASSEKTGGGNEQFF. CDR3 coding DNA: TGCGCCAGCAGTGAGAAGACAGGGGGCGGGAATGAGCAGTTCTTC.

The rearrangement uses TRBV28 and TRBJ2-1, with 13 bases fitting TRBD2. Germline CDR1 MDHEN, CDR2 SYDVKM. The CDR3 runs 18 residues. V shed 3 bases, J shed 6 bases, and the junction held 11 bases outside the gene matches. CDR3 sequence: CASSFRTSGRPKFNEQFF. For the CDR3, the DNA is TGTGCCAGCAGTTTCCGGACTAGCGGGAGACCAAAATTCAATGAGCAGTTCTTC.

The chain has TRBV7-3 and TRBJ2-1, with TRBD1 identical over 9 bases. The ends lost 0 bases at V and 8 bases at J; junction bases unmatched: 5. CDR3 length: 15 residues. CDR1 and CDR2 (germline): SGHTA, FQGTGA. The CDR3 DNA sequence: TGTGCCAGCAGCTTAACGGGACAGGGAACCGATGAGCAGTTCTTC. Protein product: CASSLTGQGTDEQFF.

The chain carries TRBV19 and TRBJ1-1; perhaps TRBD1 as D (5 bases). The CDR3 totals 13 residues. Trimming removed 10 bases from V and 6 bases from J, with 18 bases in between. CDR1 LNHDA and CDR2 SQIVND come from the germline V gene (reference sequence). CDR3 nucleotide sequence: TGTGCCATCAGGGTTGGAAACATTGCTGAAGCTTTCTTT. Translated, it gives CAIRVGNIAEAFF.

CDR3 sequence reads: CASSPQDPAANEKLFF. Here the CDR3 DNA reads TGTGCCAGCTCACCACAAGACCCGGCGGCTAATGAAAAACTGTTTTTT. The genes are TRBV18 and TRBJ1-4; D unclear. Between the trimmed V and J ends, which lost 1 base and 3 bases, there was a span of 12 bases. In germline, CDR1 is KGHSH, CDR2 LQKENI. CDR3 length equals 16 residues.

The chain is built from TRBV6-2 or TRBV6-3 and TRBJ2-1; D perhaps matches TRBD1 (6 bases). This CDR3 comprises 15 residues. Germline-derived CDR1 and CDR2 are MNHEY and SVGEGT. V lost 7 bases, J lost 6 bases, and 19 bases lay in between. CDR3 sequence reads: CASTPKGEIFNEQFF. CDR3 nucleotides: TGTGCCAGCACCCCGAAGGGGGAAATATTCAATGAGCAGTTCTTC.

The genes are TRBV11-3 and TRBJ2-1; 11 bases match TRBD2. The V gene's germline CDR1 is SGHNT and CDR2 YENEEA. V trimming: 6 bases; J trimming: 6 bases; junction bases outside the gene matches: 13. The CDR3 sequence is 17 residues long. Written as DNA, the CDR3 is TGTGCCAGCAGTTTTGCTACCGGGACTAGCGGAATCAATGAGCAGTTCTTC. This encodes CASSFATGTSGINEQFF.

The genes are TRBV11-3 and TRBJ2-1; the match to TRBD2 covers 9 bases. The junction had 5 bases not matched to a gene; V was cut back by 3 bases and J by 11 bases. The CDR3 is 13 amino acids. Germline CDR1 and CDR2: SGHNT and YENEEA. In DNA, the CDR3 is TGTGCCAGCAGCTTCACCCCTAGCGGGAAGCAGTTCTTC. It translates to CASSFTPSGKQFF.

For the CDR3, the DNA is TGTGCCAGCAGCAAAGAATCTGGGACAGGGTGCCATGAGCAGTTCTTC. Translated, it gives CASSKESGTGCHEQFF. The chain has TRBV21-1 and TRBJ2-1; the table's D call of TRBD1 was not tested on the DNA. TRBV21-1 is described as a pseudogene. This CDR3 contains 16 residues.

The gene calls are TRBV28 and TRBJ2-7; weak D call: TRBD1 (6 bases). CDR3 length: 14 amino acids. The V gene lost 6 bases and the J gene lost 2 bases, with 14 bases spanning the gap. From germline, CDR1 is MDHEN and CDR2 SYDVKM. CDR3 nucleotide sequence: TGTGCCAGCAGCGTACTAGGGGGTCCCTACGAGCAGTACTTC. It is translated as CASSVLGGPYEQYF.

This clone was detected only a few times. The chain recombines TRBV10-3 with TRBJ2-7; TRBD1 agrees at 10 bases. CDR3 size: 14 residues. The germline gives CDR1 ENHRY, CDR2 SYGVKD. The ends lost 4 bases at V and 5 bases at J; junction bases unmatched: 5. The CDR3 coding sequence is TGTGCCATCAGTGTTGACAGGGGGCAACACGAGCAGTACTTC. Translating it yields CAISVDRGQHEQYF.

V gene TRBV4-3 combines with J gene TRBJ2-7, with D tentatively TRBD2 (6 bases). This CDR3 comprises 15 residues. V was clipped by 4 bases and J by 0 bases, with 13 bases between them. Germline V gene lookup returns CDR1 LGHNA and CDR2 YSLEER. CDR3 protein: CASSPGTHSSYEQYF. CDR3 nucleotides: TGCGCCAGCAGCCCGGGGACTCATAGCTCCTACGAGCAGTACTTC.

V gene TRBV10-3 combines with J gene TRBJ1-1; 8 bases map to TRBD1. This CDR3 is built from 15 residues. J was trimmed by 4 bases and V by 2 bases; bases with no gene match: 6. CDR1 ENHRY and CDR2 SYGVKD come from the germline V gene. CDR3 sequence: CAISEAGGGITEAFF. The CDR3 nucleotides read TGTGCCATCAGTGAGGCAGGGGGCGGAATCACTGAAGCTTTCTTT.